The 22 T cell receptor beta chains below were found in one sample sequenced in a study of blood T cell repertoires in COVID-19. Method: immunoSEQ multiplex PCR; TCRdb's copy keeps in-frame clones and lacks some. The sample has tens of thousands of clones; approximately 79% are singletons. Specimen: peripheral blood. Every receptor here comes from a woman at least 80 years old with active or convalescent COVID-19.

V and J are TRBV11-2 and TRBJ2-1; 11 nucleotides match TRBD2. J gave up 5 bases and V 5 bases, and 8 bases lay outside the gene matches. The CDR3 totals 16 residues. Germline V gene data show CDR1 as SGHAT and CDR2 as FQNNGV. CDR3 sequence reads: CASSGRLAGHHNEQFF. As DNA, the CDR3 is TGTGCCAGCAGCGGCAGACTAGCGGGACATCACAATGAGCAGTTCTTC.

The rearrangement joins TRBV7-8 to TRBJ2-7; D remains unclear. Germline assignment: CDR1 SGHVS and CDR2 FQNEAQ. The V and J ends lost 1 base and 7 bases respectively, with 17 bases between them. The CDR3 is 15 residues long. CDR3 region: CASSLEIGLTREQYF. CDR3 nucleotides: TGTGCCAGCAGCTTAGAAATTGGTCTGACAAGGGAGCAGTACTTC.

This chain joins TRBV30 and TRBJ1-6, with a tentative D call TRBD1 (6 bases). The CDR3 is made up of 15 amino acids. Germline-derived CDR1 and CDR2 are GTSNPN and SVGIG (reference sequence). Trimming shortened V by 4 bases and J by 7 bases, and 17 bases separated the two germline ends. CDR3: CAWNIGTPGNSPLHF. The CDR3 DNA reads TGTGCCTGGAACATCGGGACACCGGGGAATTCACCCCTCCACTTT.

The V call is TRBV27, the J call TRBJ2-5, with D unclear. CDR3 size: 16 residues. Germline V lookup: CDR1 MNHEY, CDR2 SMNVEV (reference sequence). V was pared by 2 bases and J by 2 bases, with 15 bases between. Here the CDR3 DNA reads TGTGCCAGCAGTTTAACGCCACCCACACATCAAGAGACCCAGTACTTC. Translated, it gives CASSLTPPTHQETQYF.

J is TRBJ2-1 and V is TRBV20-1; 7 bases match TRBD2. This CDR3 spans 14 amino acids. Germline-derived CDR1 and CDR2 are DFQATT and SNEGSKA (reference sequence). V shed 3 bases, J shed 6 bases, and the junction held 8 bases outside the gene matches. CDR3 sequence reads: CSASASGVSNEQFF. The CDR3 nucleotides read TGCAGTGCTAGTGCGAGCGGGGTGTCCAATGAGCAGTTCTTC.

CDR3: CASSPGGRGPETQYF. In DNA, the CDR3 is TGTGCCAGCAGCCCGGGCGGCAGGGGGCCAGAGACCCAGTACTTC. The rearrangement joins TRBV7-3 to TRBJ2-5; 8 nucleotides line up with TRBD1. Germline CDR1 is SGHTA and CDR2 is FQGTGA. CDR3 length: 15 amino acids. Unmatched junction bases numbered 9, after V lost 5 bases and J lost 4 bases.

The CDR3 nucleotides read TGCGCCAGCAGTGTTAAGGGGTACAATGAGCAGTTCTTC. Residues: CASSVKGYNEQFF. The rearrangement uses TRBV10-1 and TRBJ2-1; perhaps TRBD1 as D (5 bases). The V end lost 4 bases, the J end lost 4 bases, and 8 bases lay between the germline ends. Germline CDR1 is WNHNN and CDR2 is SYGVQD (reference sequence). This CDR3 spans 13 amino acids.

The chain has TRBV10-3 and TRBJ2-1; 14 positions agree with TRBD2. The CDR3 runs to 14 residues. V gave up 6 bases and J gave up 9 bases; unmatched junction bases: 4. Looked up from germline, CDR1 is ENHRY and CDR2 is SYGVKD. This chain's CDR3 is CAIRTSGREGEQFF. As DNA, the CDR3 is TGTGCCATCAGGACTAGCGGGAGGGAGGGTGAGCAGTTCTTC.

V is TRBV2 and J is TRBJ1-4; D may be TRBD1 (6 bases). From germline, CDR1 is SNHLY and CDR2 FYNNEI. CDR3 size: 15 residues. V lost 2 bases to trimming and J lost 4 bases, with 11 bases between them. The CDR3 spells CASSEQGHLNEKLFF. CDR3 nucleotide sequence: TGTGCCAGCAGTGAACAGGGGCACCTTAATGAAAAACTGTTTTTT. Filled out from reference TRBV2 and TRBJ1-4, the complete variable domain reads EPEVTQTPSHQVTQMGQEVILRCVPISNHLYFYWYRQILGQKVEFLVSFYNNEISEKSEIFDDQFSVERPDGSNFTLKIRSTKLEDSAMYFCASSEQGHLNEKLFFGSGTQLSVL.

The gene calls are TRBV4-2 and TRBJ2-2; TRBD1 agrees at 9 bases. Trimming cost V 4 bases and J 3 bases; bases outside gene matches: 12. The CDR3 contains 18 residues. CDR1 is LGHNA, CDR2 YNFKEQ, per germline. The CDR3 DNA follows: TGTGCCAGCAGCCCTCAGGTACGGGACAGGGTTTACACCGGGGAGCTGTTTTTT. Translating gives CASSPQVRDRVYTGELFF.

The gene calls are TRBV21-1 and TRBJ2-2; the table's D call of TRBD1 was not tested on the DNA. TRBV21-1 is a recognized pseudogene. The CDR3 contains 16 residues. The CDR3 loop reads CASREKVGQYTGELFF. CDR3 nucleotides: TGTGCCAGCAGAGAAAAGGTGGGACAGTACACCGGGGAGCTGTTTTTT.

The chain recombines TRBV29-1 with TRBJ1-2; D gene uncertain. Germline V lookup: CDR1 SQVTM, CDR2 ANQGSEA. The length of the CDR3 is 11 residues. V shed 7 bases and J shed 0 bases, with 6 bases lying between them. DNA of the CDR3: TGCAGCGACAGAGCTAACTATGGCTACACCTTC. Translating gives CSDRANYGYTF. Supplemented by reference TRBV29-1 and TRBJ1-2, the full variable domain reads SAVISQKPSRDICQRGTSLTIQCQVDSQVTMMFWYRQQPGQSLTLIATANQGSEATYESGFVIDKFPISRPNLTFSTLTVSNMSPEDSSIYLCSDRANYGYTFGSGTRLTVV.

The rearrangement links TRBV6-6 to TRBJ2-3; a possible D gene is TRBD2 (6 bases). Trimming removed 6 bases at V and 3 bases at J, with 10 bases between. This CDR3 has 13 amino acids. Germline V lookup: CDR1 MNHNY, CDR2 SVGAGI (reference sequence). DNA for the CDR3: TGTGCCAGCAGCGGGAGAGGAACAGATACGCAGTATTTT. This codes for CASSGRGTDTQYF.

This clone has more than one count but fewer than ten. The genes are TRBV6-1 and TRBJ1-6; the D is unclear. There are 15 residues in the CDR3. Trimming shortened V by 2 bases and J by 6 bases, and 11 bases separated the two germline ends. CDR1 MNHNS and CDR2 SASEGT come from the germline V gene. CDR3 bases: TGTGCCAGCAGTGAAAGGCACAGCCTTAATTCACCCCTCCACTTT. As protein: CASSERHSLNSPLHF.

The J gene is TRBJ2-5, the V gene TRBV7-2; D unresolved. CDR1 and CDR2 (germline): SGHTA, FQGNSA. The CDR3 consists of 13 residues. With 3 bases removed from V and 2 bases from J, the gap between germline ends came to 7 bases. CDR3 nucleotide sequence: TGTGCCAGCAGCTTTGCGGTACAAGAGACCCAGTACTTC. Its protein product is CASSFAVQETQYF. Complete variable domain (other parts from reference TRBV7-2 and TRBJ2-5): GAGVSQSPSNKVTEKGKDVELRCDPISGHTALYWYRQSLGQGLEFLIYFQGNSAPDKSGLPSDRFSAERTGGSVSTLTIQRTQQEDSAVYLCASSFAVQETQYFGPGTRLLVL.

V gene TRBV19 combines with J gene TRBJ2-1, with TRBD2 matching over 7 bases. The CDR3 covers 14 residues. Losses at the gene ends were 4 bases for V and 8 bases for J; bases not matched to a gene: 8. Germline V gene data show CDR1 as LNHDA and CDR2 as SQIVND (reference sequence). CDR3: CASSTGGGYDEQFF. The CDR3 nucleotides are TGTGCCAGTAGTACGGGGGGAGGGTATGATGAGCAGTTCTTC.

In this sample, this clone turned up many times. The chain combines TRBV4-2 with TRBJ2-5; tentatively, D is TRBD2 (5 bases). Germline CDR1 reads LGHNA; CDR2 reads YNFKEQ. The CDR3 contains 15 residues. V was shortened by 2 bases and J by 1 base, with 11 bases between the two germline ends. CDR3 region: CASSQSTGVQETQYF. CDR3 in DNA: TGTGCCAGCAGCCAATCTACCGGGGTCCAAGAGACCCAGTACTTC.

The V and J genes are TRBV7-2 and TRBJ1-1; D not certain. With 5 bases removed from V and 8 bases from J, the gap between germline ends came to 24 bases. The CDR3 is 16 residues long. Germline V gene sequence: CDR1 SGHTA, CDR2 FQGNSA. The CDR3 loop is CASSPRVGLEGGEAFF. CDR3 in DNA: TGTGCCAGCAGCCCTCGGGTAGGGTTAGAGGGAGGCGAAGCTTTCTTT.

The count of this clone is one. The V and J genes are TRBV7-2 and TRBJ2-3; D is perhaps TRBD1 (6 bases). V lost 1 base to trimming and J lost 2 bases, with 7 bases between them. CDR1 is SGHTA and CDR2 is FQGNSA in the germline V gene. The CDR3 is 14 amino acids. CDR3 amino acids: CASSLGTATDTQYF. In nucleotides, the CDR3 is TGTGCCAGCAGCTTAGGGACAGCCACAGATACGCAGTATTTT.

The chain combines TRBV10-3 with TRBJ2-1; D possibly corresponds to TRBD2 (7 bases). Trimming shortened V by 6 bases and J by 8 bases, and 14 bases separated the two germline ends. The CDR3 consists of 13 residues. Germline CDR1 ENHRY, CDR2 SYGVKD. The CDR3 coding sequence is TGTGCCATCAGAGGGGGAGGGGTCGATGAGCAGTTCTTC. It encodes CAIRGGGVDEQFF.

This clone was seen once. The V gene is TRBV28, the J gene TRBJ2-5; possibly TRBD1 for D (7 bases). Germline V gene data show CDR1 as MDHEN and CDR2 as SYDVKM. V was pared by 2 bases and J by 1 base, with 17 bases between. The CDR3 covers 17 residues. CDR3 sequence (DNA): TGTGCCAGCAGTTTAACAGGGGCGCTGGGAGGCCAAGAGACCCAGTACTTC. Translating gives CASSLTGALGGQETQYF.

The chain carries TRBV4-3 and TRBJ2-4; D is unresolved. The CDR3 length is 14 residues. Trimming stripped 2 bases from V and 6 bases from J, with 11 bases between. CDR1 LGHNA and CDR2 YSLEER come from the germline V gene. CDR3 nucleotides: TGCGCCAGCAGCCAATTCGGGTCCGGAAACATTCAGTACTTC. Translation: CASSQFGSGNIQYF.